This T cell receptor beta chain was sequenced for a study of shared clonotypes between healthy human individuals. Study summary: Donors, aged 18 to 49, were two women and three men. Study-level points and caveats: Between a handful of donors, naive CD4 clonotypes were shared at a level of approximately 5%.

For this clone: Its antigen is as yet unknown.

Per germline, CDR1 SGHRS and CDR2 YFSETQ. V was cut by 2 bases and J by 0 bases, with 11 bases left in between. The CDR3 consists of 16 residues. Method: immunoSEQ multiplex PCR; TCRdb's copy keeps in-frame clones and lacks some. The sample records 450,000 to 700,000 clones, 95% being singletons. Terminally differentiated effector memory CD45RA+ cells were excluded from the naive CD8 cells, which were CD45RO-negative and positively selected for CCR7. This TCR was sampled from a woman between 25 and 40 years old in good health. The sequenced sample was naive CD8+ T cells sorted from blood. The rearrangement uses TRBV5-1 and TRBJ2-2; perhaps TRBD2 as D (5 bases). Here the CDR3 DNA reads TGCGCCAGCAGCTTAGGGAGACGCGCGAACACCGGGGAGCTGTTTTTT. Its protein is CASSLGRRANTGELFF.